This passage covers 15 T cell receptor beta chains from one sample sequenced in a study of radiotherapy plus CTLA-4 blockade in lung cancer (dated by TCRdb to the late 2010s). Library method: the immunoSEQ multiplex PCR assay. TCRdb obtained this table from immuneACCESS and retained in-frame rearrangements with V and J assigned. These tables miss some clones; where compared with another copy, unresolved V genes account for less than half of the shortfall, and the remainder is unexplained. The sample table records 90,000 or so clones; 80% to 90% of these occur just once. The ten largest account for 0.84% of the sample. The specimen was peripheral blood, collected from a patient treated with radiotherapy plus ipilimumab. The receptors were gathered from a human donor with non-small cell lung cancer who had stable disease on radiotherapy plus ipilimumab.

The CDR3 loop is CASSLGQSPLHF. Here the CDR3 DNA reads TGTGCCAGCAGCTTAGGACAATCACCCCTCCACTTT. The J gene is TRBJ1-6, the V gene TRBV6-6, with D possibly being TRBD1 (5 bases). Trimming took off 6 bases at V and 10 bases at J, with 10 bases between the two ends. The CDR3 sequence is 12 residues long. Germline values: CDR1 MNHNY, CDR2 SVGAGI (reference sequence).

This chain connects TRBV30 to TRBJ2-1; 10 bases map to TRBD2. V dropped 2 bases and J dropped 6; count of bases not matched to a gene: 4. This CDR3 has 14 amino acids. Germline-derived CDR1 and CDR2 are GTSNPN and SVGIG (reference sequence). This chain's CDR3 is CAWSLVAGGNEQFF. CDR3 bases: TGTGCCTGGAGTTTGGTAGCGGGGGGCAATGAGCAGTTCTTC.

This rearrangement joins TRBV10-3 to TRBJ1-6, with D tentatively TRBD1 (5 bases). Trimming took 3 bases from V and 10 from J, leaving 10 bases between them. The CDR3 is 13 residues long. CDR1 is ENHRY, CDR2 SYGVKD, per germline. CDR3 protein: CAISDSGLSPLHF. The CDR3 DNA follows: TGTGCCATCAGTGACTCGGGACTCTCACCCCTCCACTTT.

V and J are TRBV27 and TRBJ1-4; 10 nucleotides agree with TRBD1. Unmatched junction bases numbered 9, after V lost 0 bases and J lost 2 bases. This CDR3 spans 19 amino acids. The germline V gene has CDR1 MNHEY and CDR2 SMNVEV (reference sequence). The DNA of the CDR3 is TGTGCCAGCAGTTTATCAGGGGGGGACAGGGGATTTACTAATGAAAAACTGTTTTTT. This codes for CASSLSGGDRGFTNEKLFF.

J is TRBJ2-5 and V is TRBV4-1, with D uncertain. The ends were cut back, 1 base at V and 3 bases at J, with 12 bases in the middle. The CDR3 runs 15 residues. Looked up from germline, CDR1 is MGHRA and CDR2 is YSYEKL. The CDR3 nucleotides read TGCGCCAGCAGCCAAGTTGGGGTAGGAAAAGAGACCCAGTACTTC. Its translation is CASSQVGVGKETQYF.

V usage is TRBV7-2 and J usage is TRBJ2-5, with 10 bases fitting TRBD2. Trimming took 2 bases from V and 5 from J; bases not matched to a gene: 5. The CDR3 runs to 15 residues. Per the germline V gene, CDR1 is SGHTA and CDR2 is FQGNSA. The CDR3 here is CASSLSGGALETQYF. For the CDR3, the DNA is TGTGCCAGCAGCTTAAGCGGGGGGGCCCTGGAGACCCAGTACTTC.

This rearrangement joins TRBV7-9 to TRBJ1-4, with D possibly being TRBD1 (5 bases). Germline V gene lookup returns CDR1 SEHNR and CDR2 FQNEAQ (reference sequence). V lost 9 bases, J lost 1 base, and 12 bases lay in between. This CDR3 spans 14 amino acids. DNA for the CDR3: TGTGCCAGTAGCCGTAGGGGAACTAATGAAAAACTGTTTTTT. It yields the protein CASSRRGTNEKLFF.

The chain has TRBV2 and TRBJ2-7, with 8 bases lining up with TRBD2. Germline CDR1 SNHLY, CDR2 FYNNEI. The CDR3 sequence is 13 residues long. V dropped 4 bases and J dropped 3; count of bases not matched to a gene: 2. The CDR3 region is CASSAGGGYEQYF. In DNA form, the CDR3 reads TGTGCCAGCAGTGCCGGGGGGGGCTACGAGCAGTACTTC.

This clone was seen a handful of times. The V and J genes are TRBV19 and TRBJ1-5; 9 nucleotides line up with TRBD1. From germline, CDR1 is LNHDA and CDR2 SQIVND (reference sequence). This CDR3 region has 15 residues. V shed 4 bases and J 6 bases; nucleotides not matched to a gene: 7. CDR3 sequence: CASSTTGTGTQPQHF. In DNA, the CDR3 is TGTGCCAGTAGTACAACCGGGACAGGGACTCAGCCCCAGCATTTT.

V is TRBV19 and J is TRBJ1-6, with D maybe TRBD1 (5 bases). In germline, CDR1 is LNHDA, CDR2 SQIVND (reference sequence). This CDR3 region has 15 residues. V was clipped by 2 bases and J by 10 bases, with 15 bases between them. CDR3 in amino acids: CASSIKGRDSSPLHF. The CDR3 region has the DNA TGTGCCAGTAGTATAAAAGGCAGGGATTCGTCACCCCTCCACTTT.

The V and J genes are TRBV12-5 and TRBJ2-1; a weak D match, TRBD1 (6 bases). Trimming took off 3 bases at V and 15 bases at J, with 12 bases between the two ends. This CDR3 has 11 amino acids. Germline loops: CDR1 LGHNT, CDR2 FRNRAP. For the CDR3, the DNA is TGTGCTAGTGGTTTAGGACAGAGGACGTTCTTC. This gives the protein CASGLGQRTFF.

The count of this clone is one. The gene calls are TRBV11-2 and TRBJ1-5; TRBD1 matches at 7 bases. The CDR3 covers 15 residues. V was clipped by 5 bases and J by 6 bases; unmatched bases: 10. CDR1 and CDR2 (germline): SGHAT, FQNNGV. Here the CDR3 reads CASSHGQDRSQPQHF. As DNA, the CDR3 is TGTGCCAGCAGCCACGGACAGGATCGTTCTCAGCCCCAGCATTTT. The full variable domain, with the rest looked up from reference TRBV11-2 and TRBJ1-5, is EAGVAQSPRYKIIEKRQSVAFWCNPISGHATLYWYQQILGQGPKLLIQFQNNGVVDDSQLPKDRFSAERLKGVDSTLKIQPAKLEDSAVYLCASSHGQDRSQPQHFGDGTRLSIL.

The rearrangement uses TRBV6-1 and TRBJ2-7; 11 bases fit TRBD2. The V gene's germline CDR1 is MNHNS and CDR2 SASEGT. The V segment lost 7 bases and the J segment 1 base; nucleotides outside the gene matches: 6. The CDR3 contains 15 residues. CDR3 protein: CASIAGTSGSYEQYF. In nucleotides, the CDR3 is TGTGCCAGCATAGCCGGGACTAGCGGATCCTACGAGCAGTACTTC.

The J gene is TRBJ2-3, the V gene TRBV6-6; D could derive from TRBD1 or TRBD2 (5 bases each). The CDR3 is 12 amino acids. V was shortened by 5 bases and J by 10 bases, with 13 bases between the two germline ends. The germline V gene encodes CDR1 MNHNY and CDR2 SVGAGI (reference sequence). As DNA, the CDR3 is TGTGCCAGCAGTGGGACCCCCTCCTCGCAGTATTTT. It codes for CASSGTPSSQYF.

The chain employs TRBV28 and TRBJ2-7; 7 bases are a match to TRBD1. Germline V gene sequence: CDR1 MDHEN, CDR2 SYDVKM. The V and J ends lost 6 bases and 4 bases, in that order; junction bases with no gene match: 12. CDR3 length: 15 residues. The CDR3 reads CASSQGTAVGYEQYF. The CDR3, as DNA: TGTGCCAGCAGCCAGGGGACAGCCGTGGGGTACGAGCAGTACTTC. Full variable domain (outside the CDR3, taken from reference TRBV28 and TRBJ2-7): DVKVTQSSRYLVKRTGEKVFLECVQDMDHENMFWYRQDPGLGLRLIYFSYDVKMKEKGDIPEGYSVSREKKERFSLILESASTNQTSMYLCASSQGTAVGYEQYFGPGTRLTVT.